These T cell receptor beta chains were read from a single sample in a study of CD8 T cells in ankylosing spondylitis. TCRdb reprocessed the 5' RACE reads with MiXCR, giving one entry per CDR3 protein. The data hold 250,000 to 350,000 distinct CDR3 sequences, with less than 25% observed a single time. Sequenced sample: blood, either unsorted or a sorted T cell fraction (not recorded which). The receptors come from a female donor with ankylosing spondylitis or in good health (not recorded which). The conserved cysteine and the conserved F or W are not part of the CDR3 here. The D gene is left open where the match is weak.

d_gene,v_gene,CDR3aa
TRBD1,TRBV20-1,SARETRGYADTQY
.,TRBV20-1,SAGGRGADTQY
.,TRBV20-1,SASSTRGTDTQY
TRBD1,TRBV6-5,ASSHLGTGQGVTQY
TRBD2,TRBV7-8,ASSLERGNNEQF
TRBD2,TRBV7-3,ASSAVPGLADNEQF
.,TRBV12-3/TRBV12-4,ASSLNAGETQY
.,TRBV20-1,SAPPDSQETQY
.,TRBV7-9,ASSLATGSGGTDTQY
.,TRBV5-1,ASSLARKEQF
.,TRBV24-1,ATSRAGTPDEQY
.,TRBV5-1,ASSLLRTTDEQF
TRBD1,TRBV12-3/TRBV12-4,ATLRDSRTDTQY
TRBD2,TRBV5-6,ASSPGAGVSYNEQF
.,TRBV7-2,ASSLKSGGGANVLT
TRBD1,TRBV6-2/TRBV6-3,ASSYLTGGKTEAF
TRBD1,TRBV12-3/TRBV12-4,ASSLMQGAAEG
.,TRBV20-1,SASFNTEAF
.,TRBV6-1,ASRINSVYGYT
TRBD2,TRBV10-3,AISDRTSGDYEQY